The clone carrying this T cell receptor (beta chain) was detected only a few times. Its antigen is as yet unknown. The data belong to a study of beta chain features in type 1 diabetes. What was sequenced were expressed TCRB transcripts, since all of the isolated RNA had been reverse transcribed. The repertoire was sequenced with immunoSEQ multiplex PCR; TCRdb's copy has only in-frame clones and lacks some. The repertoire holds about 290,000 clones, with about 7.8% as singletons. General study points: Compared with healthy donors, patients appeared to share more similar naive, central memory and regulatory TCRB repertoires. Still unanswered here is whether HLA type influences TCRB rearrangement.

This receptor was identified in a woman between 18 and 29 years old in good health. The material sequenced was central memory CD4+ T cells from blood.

CDR3 DNA sequence: TGCGCCAGCAGCCTGGGACTAGCGGAGGGGGGCCAAGAGACCCAGTACTTC. As protein: CASSLGLAEGGQETQYF. This chain joins TRBV5-1 and TRBJ2-5; 11 nucleotides align to TRBD2. Germline values: CDR1 SGHRS, CDR2 YFSETQ. The length of the CDR3 is 17 residues. Unmatched junction bases numbered 9, after V lost 4 bases and J lost 1 base.